The present T cell receptor (beta chain) was sequenced within a study of blood T cell repertoires in COVID-19. The CDR3 loop spans 15 amino acids. CDR1 SGDLS and CDR2 YYNGEE come from the germline V gene. After removal of 0 bases from V and 4 bases from J, the junction contained 3 bases not matched to a gene. Original data processing: Amplification from reference gene primers served as the basis for estimated nucleated cell counts. Method: immunoSEQ multiplex PCR; TCRdb's copy keeps in-frame clones and lacks some. V and J calls and clone size are those listed in that table; D and trimming were worked out from the DNA. The profile covers around 290,000 clones, with approximately 86% appearing a single time and about an eighth taken by the ten largest.

The source material was peripheral blood. The rearrangement uses TRBV9 and TRBJ2-2; 7 bases fit TRBD2. This TCR was recovered from a woman in her sixties or seventies with COVID-19, enrolled during active disease. The CDR3 nucleotides are TGTGCCAGCAGCGTAGGGGGGGGAACCACCGGGGAGCTGTTTTTT. Protein product: CASSVGGGTTGELFF.